This entry lists 24 T cell receptor beta chains sequenced from one sample in a study of regulatory T cells in long-lasting Graves disease. With iRepertoire HTBI primers and Arm-PCR of CDR3 regions, TCR beta libraries were built. TCRdb processed the multiplex PCR reads anew with MiXCR; each CDR3 protein has one entry. Of some 370,000 distinct CDR3 sequences in the sample, around 20% were seen once. Time point defined: persistent/refractory GD, antithyroid drugs over 5 years with positive TRAb. TCR sequences were obtained from RNA taken from PBMCs. Sequences were derived from peripheral blood mononuclear cells (PBMCs), sampled when the disease was refractory, from a patient treated with antithyroid drugs. The receptors derive from a female donor with Graves disease.

This clonotype appeared many times. This chain joins TRBV7-8 and TRBJ2-7; D gene ambiguous. Germline CDR1 is SGHVS and CDR2 is FQNEAQ. V gave up 0 bases and J gave up 5 bases, with 11 bases separating them. This CDR3 contains 14 residues. CDR3 bases: TGTGCCAGCAGCTTAGCTTTGGCTAGGGACGAGCAGTACTTC. It specifies CASSLALARDEQYF.

This clonotype was observed a handful of times. The chain uses TRBV27 and TRBJ2-7, with D possibly TRBD1 on 5 matching bases. The V gene lost 5 bases and the J gene lost 3 bases, with 11 bases spanning the gap. The CDR3 is 13 amino acids. The germline V gene has CDR1 MNHEY and CDR2 SMNVEV (reference sequence). The CDR3 reads CASSPGHNYEQYF. For the CDR3, the DNA is TGTGCCAGCAGTCCCGGACATAACTACGAGCAGTACTTC.

This clonotype was detected ten times or more. V gene TRBV2 combines with J gene TRBJ1-3; D ambiguous. Per the germline V gene, CDR1 is SNHLY and CDR2 is FYNNEI. The CDR3 has 15 amino acids. V was pared by 7 bases and J by 0 bases, with 13 bases between. The CDR3 bases are TGTGCCAGCACGGAACAGAATTTCTCTGGAAACACCATATATTTT. Its translation: CASTEQNFSGNTIYF.

In this sample, this clonotype turned up many times. This sequence joins TRBV20-1 and TRBJ2-5, with 10 bases that match TRBD2. The ends lost 0 bases at V and 5 bases at J; junction bases unmatched: 6. Germline-derived CDR1 and CDR2 are DFQATT and SNEGSKA (reference sequence). The CDR3 contains 15 residues. The CDR3 bases are TGCAGTGCTAGAGATTCTAGCGGGAGACGGGAGACCCAGTACTTC. Translation gives CSARDSSGRRETQYF.

This clonotype was seen ten or more times. The chain has TRBV6-2 or TRBV6-3 and TRBJ2-5; TRBD1 or TRBD2 may be the D gene (5 bases each). Germline CDR1 is MNHEY and CDR2 is SVGEGT. The germline V and J ends were trimmed by 2 bases and 4 bases, with 11 bases remaining between them. The CDR3 runs 14 residues. DNA of the CDR3: TGTGCCAGCAGTTACGCAGAGGGGCGAGAGACCCAGTACTTC. This translates into CASSYAEGRETQYF.

This clonotype was picked up many times. The junction departs from the called germline gene at one end, perhaps through a read error. This chain uses TRBV6-1 with TRBJ1-6; TRBD1 matches 8 bases. The CDR3 contains 14 residues. Germline V gene lookup returns CDR1 MNHNS and CDR2 SASEGT. CDR3 in DNA: TGTGCCAGCAGTGGGACAGGGACCAATTCACCTCTCCACTTT. Protein product: CASSGTGTNSPLHF.

At least ten counts were recorded for this clonotype. The chain couples TRBV30 to TRBJ2-5, with 9 bases that match TRBD1. Per the germline V gene, CDR1 is GTSNPN and CDR2 is SVGIG (reference sequence). The CDR3 spans 16 residues. The ends lost 1 base at V and 2 bases at J; junction bases unmatched: 8. The chain's CDR3 is CAWSGLRTGVQETQYF. In DNA, the CDR3 is TGTGCCTGGAGTGGCCTCCGGACAGGGGTACAAGAGACCCAGTACTTC.

This clonotype was observed a handful of times. The CDR3: CASSDGGGYTF. Written as DNA, the CDR3 is TGTGCCAGCAGTGACGGGGGTGGCTACACCTTC. V usage is TRBV25-1 and J usage is TRBJ1-2; maybe TRBD1 (5 bases). V shed 3 bases and J shed 7 bases, with 6 bases lying between them. There are 11 residues in the CDR3. Looked up from germline, CDR1 is MGHDK and CDR2 is SYGVNS.

The chain couples TRBV12-3 or TRBV12-4 to TRBJ2-5; TRBD2 agrees at 8 bases. Trimming cost V 4 bases and J 5 bases; bases outside gene matches: 6. This CDR3 region has 14 residues. The CDR3, as DNA: TGTGCCAGCAGTTCGGGGGGGAGGACCGAGACCCAGTACTTC. This gives the protein CASSSGGRTETQYF.

This clonotype appeared many times. The V and J genes are TRBV28 and TRBJ1-6, with D unclear. CDR1 is MDHEN, CDR2 SYDVKM, per germline. V was cut by 5 bases and J by 8 bases, with 13 bases left in between. The CDR3 length is 14 residues. The DNA for the CDR3 is TGTGCCAGCAGTGCGGTTCGACGGGATTCACCCCTCCACTTT. Encoded protein: CASSAVRRDSPLHF. The entire variable domain, with the rest obtained from reference TRBV28 and TRBJ1-6, is as follows: DVKVTQSSRYLVKRTGEKVFLECVQDMDHENMFWYRQDPGLGLRLIYFSYDVKMKEKGDIPEGYSVSREKKERFSLILESASTNQTSMYLCASSAVRRDSPLHFGNGTRLTVT.

This chain joins TRBV5-1 and TRBJ2-1; D is possibly TRBD1 (5 bases). Trimming took 0 bases from V and 5 from J, leaving 9 bases between them. Germline assignment: CDR1 SGHRS and CDR2 YFSETQ. The CDR3 has 14 residues. Written as DNA, the CDR3 is TGCGCCAGCAGCTTGGGGCAGGGAAACAATGAGCAGTTCTTC. Amino acid sequence: CASSLGQGNNEQFF.

Ten or more counts support this clonotype. This chain joins TRBV2 and TRBJ2-7, with 7 bases lining up with TRBD2. V dropped 0 bases and J dropped 5; count of bases not matched to a gene: 4. CDR3 length equals 14 residues. Germline CDR1 reads SNHLY; CDR2 reads FYNNEI. CDR3 in DNA: TGTGCCAGCAGTGAAGCGGGGGGGTGGGACGAGCAGTACTTC. Its translation is CASSEAGGWDEQYF.

The sample holds many counts of this clonotype. The gene calls are TRBV28 and TRBJ2-7; a weak D match, TRBD2 (6 bases). V lost 6 bases and J lost 4, with 22 bases in between. This CDR3 is 16 amino acids long. Germline CDR1 is MDHEN and CDR2 is SYDVKM. The DNA for the CDR3 is TGTGCCAGCAGCCCTGCCTCTCGGGGACTTTTTTACGAGCAGTACTTC. It specifies CASSPASRGLFYEQYF.

Only a few counts were recorded for this clonotype. This may be a read error: a much more frequent sequence differs by one nucleotide. The chain uses TRBV6-1 and TRBJ1-2; D is perhaps TRBD1 (5 bases). Germline CDR1 reads MNHNS; CDR2 reads SASEGT. The CDR3 is 14 amino acids. CDR3 bases: TGTGCCAGCATTAACACCGGGACCTCCGGTGGCCACACCTTC. It yields the protein CASINTGTSGGHTF.

This sequence joins TRBV7-3 and TRBJ2-7; TRBD1 aligns across 7 bases. CDR1 is SGHTA and CDR2 is FQGTGA in the germline V gene. J lost 6 bases, V lost 5 bases, and 4 bases had no gene match. There are 12 residues in the CDR3. This CDR3 is CASSETGTEQYF. CDR3 DNA sequence: TGTGCCAGCAGCGAGACAGGGACCGAGCAGTACTTC.

This clonotype was seen a few times. This rearrangement joins TRBV7-2 to TRBJ1-4; D may be TRBD1 (5 bases). Trimming removed 4 bases from V and 7 bases from J, with 16 bases in between. This CDR3 has 15 residues. Germline loops: CDR1 SGHTA, CDR2 FQGNSA. In DNA, the CDR3 is TGTGCCAGCAGCTCCTGGGGGGGGTCCGGTGAAAAACTGTTTTTT. The encoded protein is CASSSWGGSGEKLFF. Full variable domain (rest looked up from reference TRBV7-2 and TRBJ1-4): GAGVSQSPSNKVTEKGKDVELRCDPISGHTALYWYRQSLGQGLEFLIYFQGNSAPDKSGLPSDRFSAERTGGSVSTLTIQRTQQEDSAVYLCASSSWGGSGEKLFFGSGTQLSVL.

This clonotype was picked up a small number of times. The chain uses TRBV29-1 and TRBJ1-2, with TRBD1 matching over 12 bases. J gave up 4 bases and V 6 bases, and 15 bases lay outside the gene matches. The length of the CDR3 is 17 residues. The V gene's germline CDR1 is SQVTM and CDR2 ANQGSEA. The CDR3 is CSVLAGTGGAGGYGYTF. CDR3 nucleotide sequence: TGCAGCGTGTTAGCCGGGACAGGGGGCGCGGGGGGCTATGGCTACACCTTC.

In this sample, this clonotype turned up a few times. The chain carries TRBV20-1 and TRBJ1-1; weak D call: TRBD1 (5 bases). V was trimmed by 6 bases and J by 3 bases, leaving 14 bases between them. CDR3 length: 13 amino acids. The germline gives CDR1 DFQATT, CDR2 SNEGSKA (reference sequence). CDR3 nucleotide sequence: TGCAGTGCGGAAAGGGACGTAGACACTGAAGCTTTCTTT. Its protein product is CSAERDVDTEAFF.

This clonotype was observed a few times. The chain uses TRBV7-6 and TRBJ2-7; 9 bases are shared with TRBD2. V gave up 5 bases and J gave up 6 bases; unmatched junction bases: 14. This CDR3 region has 16 residues. CDR1 and CDR2 from the germline V gene are SGHVS and FNYEAQ. The CDR3 region is CASSPAVGLASSEQYF. The CDR3 DNA sequence: TGTGCCAGCAGCCCCGCTGTTGGACTAGCGTCATCCGAGCAGTACTTC. Complete variable domain (other parts from reference TRBV7-6 and TRBJ2-7): GAGVSQSPRYKVTKRGQDVALRCDPISGHVSLYWYRQALGQGPEFLTYFNYEAQQDKSGLPNDRFSAERPEGSISTLTIQRTEQRDSAMYRCASSPAVGLASSEQYFGPGTRLTVT.

The chain combines TRBV19 with TRBJ2-7, with TRBD2 matching over 8 bases. CDR1 and CDR2 from the germline V gene are LNHDA and SQIVND (reference sequence). This CDR3 contains 16 residues. V shed 5 bases and J 1 base; nucleotides not matched to a gene: 10. CDR3 in amino acids: CASSVSSGGVSYEQYF. CDR3 nucleotide sequence: TGTGCCAGTAGTGTTTCCAGCGGGGGAGTATCCTACGAGCAGTACTTC.

A word on this clonotype: This may stem from a read error, because a much larger clone lies one nucleotide away. The gene calls are TRBV5-5 and TRBJ2-7; D is perhaps TRBD1 or TRBD2 (5 bases each). Trimming left V 4 bases short and J 6 bases short, with 17 bases between. Per germline, CDR1 SGHKS and CDR2 YYEKEE (reference sequence). The CDR3 consists of 14 residues. The CDR3 coding sequence is TGTGCCAGCAGCCGAAGGGTACAGGCGGGCGAGCAGTACTTC. It specifies CASSRRVQAGEQYF.

The chain carries TRBV9 and TRBJ2-7; D might be TRBD2 (6 bases). The CDR3 runs 13 residues. CDR1 and CDR2 (germline): SGDLS, YYNGEE. V was shortened by 0 bases and J by 10 bases, with 14 bases between the two germline ends. DNA for the CDR3: TGTGCCAGCAGCGTAGGGGGGGAGTCCTACCAGTACTTC. It specifies CASSVGGESYQYF.

This clonotype was seen only a few times. The V and J genes are TRBV3-1 and TRBJ1-6; D is perhaps TRBD1 (5 bases). V lost 4 bases and J lost 4, with 17 bases in between. CDR1 is LGHDT and CDR2 is YNNKEL in the germline V gene (reference sequence). This CDR3 has 17 residues. The DNA of the CDR3 is TGTGCCAGCAGCCCCCGGTTAGGAACAGGTTATAATTCACCCCTCCACTTT. Protein sequence: CASSPRLGTGYNSPLHF.

The table lists this clonotype with a few counts. The chain joins TRBV15 to TRBJ2-3; 7 positions match TRBD2. CDR3 length: 15 residues. The junction had 3 bases not matched to a gene; V was cut back by 1 base and J by 2 bases. Germline loops: CDR1 LNHNV, CDR2 YYDKDF (reference sequence). Here the CDR3 reads CATSRGTSDTDTQYF. CDR3 DNA sequence: TGTGCCACCAGCAGAGGAACTAGCGACACAGATACGCAGTATTTT. The variable domain in full, completed from reference TRBV15 and TRBJ2-3, reads DAMVIQNPRYQVTQFGKPVTLSCSQTLNHNVMYWYQQKSSQAPKLLFHYYDKDFNNEADTPDNFQSRRPNTSFCFLDIRSPGLGDTAMYLCATSRGTSDTDTQYFGPGTRLTVL.